The 21 T cell receptor beta chains below come from one sample, sequenced in a study of blood T cell repertoires in COVID-19. Data came from immunoSEQ multiplex PCR; TCRdb stores just in-frame clones and leaves some out. The sample holds under 300,000 clones, around 89% seen once. The sample comprised PBMCs or T cells enriched from blood (not recorded which). These receptors all come from a woman aged 50 to 60 who had recovered from COVID-19.

The rearrangement links TRBV28 to TRBJ1-5; tentative D call: TRBD1 (5 bases). The germline V and J ends were trimmed by 5 bases and 3 bases, with 11 bases remaining between them. This CDR3 contains 14 residues. Germline values: CDR1 MDHEN, CDR2 SYDVKM. The CDR3 spells CASSRGGNNQPQHF. DNA of the CDR3: TGTGCCAGCAGTCGGGGGGGGAACAATCAGCCCCAGCATTTT.

This clone was observed a handful of times. This chain connects TRBV19 to TRBJ1-2; 9 nucleotides align to TRBD1. Germline CDR1 is LNHDA and CDR2 is SQIVND (reference sequence). This CDR3 region has 14 residues. V was clipped by 7 bases and J by 5 bases; unmatched bases: 8. Here the CDR3 DNA reads TGTGCCAGTAACCCGGACAGGGGATCGTATGGCTACACCTTC. Its protein product is CASNPDRGSYGYTF.

The table lists this clone with a count of one. The CDR3 DNA follows: TGTGCCAGCAGTTTTCGGCTAGCGGGAGGTAGGACGCAGTATTTT. It codes for CASSFRLAGGRTQYF. This chain connects TRBV27 to TRBJ2-3; 11 bases map to TRBD2. The germline V gene has CDR1 MNHEY and CDR2 SMNVEV (reference sequence). The CDR3 covers 15 residues. V gave up 3 bases and J gave up 9 bases; unmatched junction bases: 8.

The chain carries TRBV5-1 and TRBJ2-5, with 7 bases lining up with TRBD2. CDR1 SGHRS and CDR2 YFSETQ come from the germline V gene. The length of the CDR3 is 16 residues. V shed 0 bases and J 1 base; nucleotides not matched to a gene: 6. CDR3 DNA: TGCGCCAGCAGCTTGGGTAGTAGCGGGTCCCAAGAGACCCAGTACTTC. Translated: CASSLGSSGSQETQYF.

This rearrangement joins TRBV27 to TRBJ1-1; maybe TRBD1 (6 bases). V lost 2 bases and J lost 1, with 14 bases in between. The CDR3 has 16 residues. Germline-derived CDR1 and CDR2 are MNHEY and SMNVEV (reference sequence). CDR3 DNA: TGTGCCAGCAGTTTAAAAGCTATGACAGGGAACACTGAAGCTTTCTTT. Its protein product is CASSLKAMTGNTEAFF.

This chain joins TRBV10-2 and TRBJ1-6; no clear D gene. Germline assignment: CDR1 WSHSY and CDR2 SAAADI. V was trimmed by 0 bases and J by 0 bases, leaving 3 bases between them. The CDR3 is made up of 15 amino acids. The CDR3 coding sequence is TGCGCCAGCAGTGAGTCCAGCTCCTATAATTCACCCCTCCACTTT. The encoded protein is CASSESSSYNSPLHF.

The chain links TRBV2 to TRBJ1-5, with a tentative D call TRBD1 (6 bases). Trimming took off 6 bases at V and 3 bases at J, with 15 bases between the two ends. The CDR3 is made up of 15 amino acids. CDR1 is SNHLY, CDR2 FYNNEI, per germline. As DNA, the CDR3 is TGTGCCAGCAGGACTCACAGGGATCTCAATCAGCCCCAGCATTTT. Translated, it gives CASRTHRDLNQPQHF.

Only one count was recorded for this clone. V and J are TRBV5-1 and TRBJ2-6, with no clear D. V shed 1 base and J shed 2 bases, with 16 bases lying between them. The CDR3 is 18 residues long. Germline values: CDR1 SGHRS, CDR2 YFSETQ. As DNA, the CDR3 is TGCGCCAGCAGCTTGCACGTTACCTATCCCCCTGGGGCCAACGTCCTGACTTTC. It yields the protein CASSLHVTYPPGANVLTF.

The rearrangement joins TRBV4-2 to TRBJ1-1; a weak D match, TRBD1 (6 bases). Germline V gene lookup returns CDR1 LGHNA and CDR2 YNFKEQ. The CDR3 loop spans 19 amino acids. Deletions cut 0 bases from V and 1 base from J, with 21 bases between. CDR3 nucleotide sequence: TGTGCCAGCAGCCAAGAAAGGGGCAGGGGCCTGATAACGAACACTGAAGCTTTCTTT. The encoded protein is CASSQERGRGLITNTEAFF.

The rearrangement uses TRBV11-2 and TRBJ2-1, with D possibly matching TRBD2 (6 bases). Germline-derived CDR1 and CDR2 are SGHAT and FQNNGV. This CDR3 comprises 14 residues. V lost 6 bases, J lost 5 bases, and 14 bases lay in between. The CDR3 is CASSFSGGNNEQFF. The CDR3 DNA sequence: TGTGCCAGCAGTTTCTCCGGGGGAAACAATGAGCAGTTCTTC.

The chain recombines TRBV27 with TRBJ2-5; D is perhaps TRBD2 (5 bases). CDR3 length: 14 amino acids. Trimming stripped 4 bases from V and 1 base from J, with 10 bases between. Germline-derived CDR1 and CDR2 are MNHEY and SMNVEV (reference sequence). CDR3 DNA: TGTGCCAGCAGTTGGGCGGGTACCCAAGAGACCCAGTACTTC. Translating it yields CASSWAGTQETQYF.

The rearrangement joins TRBV6-4 to TRBJ2-1; TRBD2 agrees at 8 bases. Losses at the gene ends were 2 bases for V and 5 bases for J; bases not matched to a gene: 8. The germline V gene encodes CDR1 MRHNA and CDR2 SNTAGT. This CDR3 spans 16 amino acids. The CDR3 reads CASSDGFSGVNNEQFF. The CDR3 nucleotides are TGTGCCAGCAGTGACGGATTTAGCGGGGTTAACAATGAGCAGTTCTTC.

The CDR3 protein is CASSYSKTPRSTEAFF. DNA for the CDR3: TGTGCCAGCAGTTACTCGAAAACCCCGAGAAGCACTGAAGCTTTCTTT. The chain has TRBV6-5 and TRBJ1-1; unclear D gene. The V and J ends lost 0 bases and 4 bases respectively, with 15 bases between them. The CDR3 is made up of 16 amino acids. From germline, CDR1 is MNHEY and CDR2 SVGAGI.

This clone was observed a handful of times. This chain uses TRBV28 with TRBJ1-5; a weak D match, TRBD1 (6 bases). The length of the CDR3 is 15 residues. Germline V gene data show CDR1 as MDHEN and CDR2 as SYDVKM. V was shortened by 5 bases and J by 0 bases, with 11 bases between the two germline ends. In DNA form, the CDR3 reads TGTGCCAGCAGTCAACCGACAGGTAGCAATCAGCCCCAGCATTTT. Its translation: CASSQPTGSNQPQHF.

The chain couples TRBV19 to TRBJ2-7; TRBD2 might be the D (6 bases). The CDR3 is made up of 14 amino acids. Germline loops: CDR1 LNHDA, CDR2 SQIVND (reference sequence). Trimming took off 2 bases at V and 3 bases at J, with 11 bases between the two ends. The CDR3 DNA reads TGTGCCAGTAGTATACGGGCGGGACTCTACGAGCAGTACTTC. Protein: CASSIRAGLYEQYF. Using reference TRBV19 and TRBJ2-7 for the parts outside the CDR3, the full variable domain is DGGITQSPKYLFRKEGQNVTLSCEQNLNHDAMYWYRQDPGQGLRLIYYSQIVNDFQKGDIAEGYSVSREKKESFPLTVTSAQKNPTAFYLCASSIRAGLYEQYFGPGTRLTVT.

This chain uses TRBV28 with TRBJ2-5; 9 bases match TRBD2. The V and J ends lost 7 bases and 4 bases, in that order; junction bases with no gene match: 16. CDR1 is MDHEN and CDR2 is SYDVKM in the germline V gene. CDR3 size: 17 residues. CDR3 sequence reads: CASTTSKLAGVGETQYF. DNA of the CDR3: TGTGCCAGCACAACCTCCAAATTAGCGGGAGTAGGAGAGACCCAGTACTTC.

This chain joins TRBV11-2 and TRBJ2-2; a weak D match, TRBD2 (7 bases). Germline lookup yields CDR1 SGHAT and CDR2 FQNNGV. The CDR3 sequence is 16 residues long. V dropped 5 bases and J dropped 2 bases, with 15 bases sitting between them. CDR3 sequence (DNA): TGTGCCAGCAGCCAACAGGGAGGGAGAAACACCGGGGAGCTGTTTTTT. Translated, it gives CASSQQGGRNTGELFF.

The chain links TRBV7-9 to TRBJ2-7, with 9 positions matching TRBD1. The V gene's germline CDR1 is SEHNR and CDR2 FQNEAQ (reference sequence). The trim removed 5 bases at V and 4 bases at J, leaving 9 bases unmatched. The CDR3 loop spans 15 amino acids. CDR3: CASSHRDRERYEQYF. Written as DNA, the CDR3 is TGTGCCAGCAGCCACCGGGACAGGGAAAGGTACGAGCAGTACTTC.

This sequence joins TRBV19 and TRBJ1-3; D might be TRBD1 (6 bases). The CDR3 runs 16 residues. V was pared by 5 bases and J by 4 bases, with 18 bases between. Germline V gene data show CDR1 as LNHDA and CDR2 as SQIVND (reference sequence). The CDR3 spells CASSFRFRGDGNTIYF. CDR3 in DNA: TGTGCCAGTAGTTTCCGTTTCAGGGGCGACGGAAACACCATATATTTT.

This clone has a single count. J is TRBJ1-6 and V is TRBV11-2; no firm D call. V gave up 0 bases and J gave up 12 bases, with 12 bases separating them. CDR1 is SGHAT, CDR2 FQNNGV, per germline. The CDR3 extends over 14 amino acids. CDR3 sequence (DNA): TGTGCCAGCAGCTTAGACGCGGGATCGATACCCCTCCACTTT. Its protein is CASSLDAGSIPLHF.

The chain couples TRBV18 to TRBJ1-6; 9 nucleotides line up with TRBD1. CDR1 and CDR2 from the germline V gene are KGHSH and LQKENI. After removal of 3 bases from V and 6 bases from J, the junction contained 3 bases not matched to a gene. CDR3 size: 15 residues. The CDR3 sequence: CASSPGTGTNSPLHF. DNA of the CDR3: TGTGCCAGCTCACCCGGGACAGGGACTAATTCACCCCTCCACTTT. The variable domain in full, with the rest retrieved from reference TRBV18 and TRBJ1-6, is NAGVMQNPRHLVRRRGQEARLRCSPMKGHSHVYWYRQLPEEGLKFMVYLQKENIIDESGMPKERFSAEFPKEGPSILRIQQVVRGDSAAYFCASSPGTGTNSPLHFGNGTRLTVT.